Listed here are 20 T cell receptor beta chains from one sample, sequenced in a study of vaccination and CD4 T cells after COVID-19. Oncomine TCR Beta short-read sequencing was applied to DNA from cultured CD4+ T cells. In TCRdb, the PCR reads were re-called with MiXCR into one record per CDR3 protein. The table shows about 21,000 distinct CDR3 sequences, with 62% occurring only once. Treatment specified: roughly 11-day PBMC culture with coronavirus spike peptide pools or control peptides (ViraFEST assay). No antigen has been identified for these receptors. The sequenced sample was CD4+ T cells from blood, cultured in vitro, obtained before SARS-CoV-2 vaccination. Every receptor here comes from a human donor who received a COVID-19 vaccine.

CDR3 in DNA: TGTGCCAGCAGCGTTACCGGGACAGGGGGTTTTCAGCCCCAGCATTTT. Protein: CASSVTGTGGFQPQHF. The chain uses TRBV6-1 and TRBJ1-5; 11 bases line up with TRBD1. CDR1 MNHNS and CDR2 SASEGT come from the germline V gene. The V and J ends lost 6 bases and 6 bases, in that order; junction bases with no gene match: 10. The CDR3 spans 16 residues.

The rearrangement uses TRBV20-1 and TRBJ1-2; no firm D call. V was shortened by 3 bases and J by 2 bases, with 10 bases between the two germline ends. This CDR3 region has 13 residues. Germline V gene lookup returns CDR1 DFQATT and CDR2 SNEGSKA (reference sequence). The CDR3 sequence is CSASLPSNYGYTF. The CDR3 DNA reads as TGCAGTGCTAGCCTCCCGTCCAACTATGGCTACACCTTC.

V is TRBV2 and J is TRBJ1-2, with D hard to call. Trimming shortened V by 3 bases and J by 4 bases, and 9 bases separated the two germline ends. This CDR3 has 13 amino acids. The germline V gene has CDR1 SNHLY and CDR2 FYNNEI. CDR3 DNA sequence: TGTGCCAGCAGTGATGGGGAGGCCTATGGCTACACCTTC. This encodes CASSDGEAYGYTF.

The chain links TRBV19 to TRBJ1-5, with D maybe TRBD1 (6 bases). The CDR3 consists of 15 residues. Trimming removed 4 bases at V and 5 bases at J, with 15 bases between. CDR1 is LNHDA, CDR2 SQIVND, per germline (reference sequence). The CDR3 reads CASSRITGKDQPQHF. The CDR3 nucleotides are TGTGCCAGTAGTAGGATAACAGGGAAGGATCAGCCCCAGCATTTT.

The chain combines TRBV7-2 with TRBJ2-4, with 7 bases that match TRBD2. Per germline, CDR1 SGHTA and CDR2 FQGNSA. CDR3 length equals 16 residues. V was pared by 4 bases and J by 0 bases, with 6 bases of the junction left unmatched. In nucleotides, the CDR3 is TGTGCCAGCAGCTACACGGGGGGACTAGCCAAAAACATTCAGTACTTC. Protein sequence: CASSYTGGLAKNIQYF. Full variable domain (outside the CDR3, taken from reference TRBV7-2 and TRBJ2-4): GAGVSQSPSNKVTEKGKDVELRCDPISGHTALYWYRQSLGQGLEFLIYFQGNSAPDKSGLPSDRFSAERTGGSVSTLTIQRTQQEDSAVYLCASSYTGGLAKNIQYFGAGTRLSVL.

This sequence joins TRBV12-3 or TRBV12-4 and TRBJ1-2, with a tentative D call TRBD1 (5 bases). The CDR3 covers 15 residues. Trimming pared 4 bases from V and 4 bases from J, leaving 16 bases between. CDR3 sequence (DNA): TGTGCCAGCAGTTCGCCCGGAGGGGAAATCTATGGCTACACCTTC. It translates to CASSSPGGEIYGYTF.

The chain couples TRBV6-1 to TRBJ1-4; D perhaps matches TRBD1 (5 bases). The CDR3 sequence is 14 residues long. The V end was cut by 7 bases, the J end by 5 bases, with 14 bases between. Germline values: CDR1 MNHNS, CDR2 SASEGT. The CDR3 sequence is CASNQGRRNEKLFF. The CDR3, as DNA: TGTGCCAGCAACCAGGGACGGCGAAATGAAAAACTGTTTTTT.

V is TRBV20-1 and J is TRBJ2-5; 11 bases align to TRBD2. Germline CDR1 DFQATT, CDR2 SNEGSKA (reference sequence). Trimming took 1 base from V and 1 from J; bases not matched to a gene: 8. The CDR3 spans 17 residues. The CDR3 DNA sequence: TGCAGTGCTAGAGTGCCTAGCGGGGGGCGAGGCCAAGAGACCCAGTACTTC. It codes for CSARVPSGGRGQETQYF.

The chain joins TRBV6-1 to TRBJ2-3; 11 bases are shared with TRBD1. CDR3 length: 15 residues. V dropped 7 bases and J dropped 9; count of bases not matched to a gene: 12. Germline CDR1 is MNHNS and CDR2 is SASEGT. Here the CDR3 reads CASNKGQGAYLTQYF. The CDR3 DNA sequence: TGTGCCAGCAACAAAGGACAGGGGGCCTATCTGACGCAGTATTTT.

This rearrangement joins TRBV7-2 to TRBJ2-7, with a weak D call TRBD2 (6 bases). Per the germline V gene, CDR1 is SGHTA and CDR2 is FQGNSA. The CDR3 has 12 residues. Trimming stripped 5 bases from V and 6 bases from J, with 11 bases between. The CDR3 region is CASSRLVAEQYF. The CDR3 DNA reads as TGTGCCAGCAGCCGACTAGTAGCCGAGCAGTACTTC.

The chain has TRBV20-1 and TRBJ2-3; D may be TRBD2 (7 bases). CDR3 length: 15 residues. The V end lost 6 bases, the J end lost 4 bases, and 20 bases lay between the germline ends. CDR1 is DFQATT and CDR2 is SNEGSKA in the germline V gene (reference sequence). CDR3 in amino acids: CSAGEGGLTADTQYF. CDR3 in DNA: TGCAGTGCAGGAGAGGGGGGGCTAACTGCAGATACGCAGTATTTT.

The gene calls are TRBV6-1 and TRBJ2-7; D remains ambiguous. Trimming cost V 2 bases and J 3 bases, with 8 bases left between them. The CDR3 is made up of 13 amino acids. CDR1 and CDR2 (germline): MNHNS, SASEGT. The CDR3 bases are TGTGCCAGCAGTGAAAGTAACAGCTACGAGCAGTACTTC. It translates to CASSESNSYEQYF.

The rearrangement uses TRBV6-1 and TRBJ1-4; possibly TRBD1 for D (6 bases). Trimming took off 6 bases at V and 4 bases at J, with 12 bases between the two ends. Germline V gene sequence: CDR1 MNHNS, CDR2 SASEGT. This CDR3 is 14 amino acids long. CDR3 bases: TGTGCCAGCAGCAACGGACAGATTAATGAAAAACTGTTTTTT. Translating it yields CASSNGQINEKLFF.

This clonotype was seen a single time. This chain links TRBV20-1 with TRBJ2-3; D is perhaps TRBD2 (5 bases). From germline, CDR1 is DFQATT and CDR2 SNEGSKA (reference sequence). This CDR3 has 16 residues. Deletions cut 3 bases from V and 3 bases from J, with 19 bases between. CDR3 nucleotide sequence: TGCAGTGCTAGCAAAAACCCAGTCGGGGTTACAGATACGCAGTATTTT. It codes for CSASKNPVGVTDTQYF.

This chain uses TRBV12-3 or TRBV12-4 with TRBJ1-2; tentative D call: TRBD1 (6 bases). The V and J ends lost 4 bases and 3 bases respectively, with 15 bases between them. This CDR3 has 15 residues. For the CDR3, the DNA is TGTGCCAGCAGTTCAGTGGGGGGCGCCTACTATGGCTACACCTTC. Protein product: CASSSVGGAYYGYTF.

The chain joins TRBV7-2 to TRBJ2-3; 9 bases are shared with TRBD2. With 3 bases clipped from V and 3 bases from J, the junction kept 7 bases outside the gene matches. The CDR3 covers 16 residues. Germline CDR1 SGHTA, CDR2 FQGNSA. CDR3 protein: CASSFLSGGRTDTQYF. DNA of the CDR3: TGTGCCAGCAGCTTCCTTAGCGGGGGAAGAACAGATACGCAGTATTTT.

The chain joins TRBV20-1 to TRBJ2-1, with 13 bases matching TRBD2. This CDR3 has 17 amino acids. CDR1 is DFQATT, CDR2 SNEGSKA, per germline (reference sequence). V was pared by 4 bases and J by 0 bases, with 6 bases of the junction left unmatched. The CDR3 DNA is TGCAGTGCTATTGGACTAGCGGGGGTTACCTCCTACAATGAGCAGTTCTTC. Its protein is CSAIGLAGVTSYNEQFF.

This clonotype appeared a few times. This rearrangement joins TRBV15 to TRBJ1-4, with a possible D match to TRBD1 (6 bases). From germline, CDR1 is LNHNV and CDR2 YYDKDF (reference sequence). CDR3 size: 14 residues. V lost 0 bases and J 8 bases, leaving 10 bases between the germline ends. The CDR3 nucleotides read TGTGCCACCAGCAGAGATCCCACAGGGGAAAAACTGTTTTTT. It is translated as CATSRDPTGEKLFF.

This chain connects TRBV29-1 to TRBJ2-3; 7 nucleotides agree with TRBD1. This CDR3 comprises 14 residues. Trimming took 6 bases from V and 1 from J; bases not matched to a gene: 7. CDR1 is SQVTM and CDR2 is ANQGSEA in the germline V gene. Here the CDR3 DNA reads TGCAGCGTGGCCGCCGGGACAGGCACAGATACGCAGTATTTT. This translates into CSVAAGTGTDTQYF.

V is TRBV30 and J is TRBJ1-1, with 12 bases matching TRBD1. The CDR3 length is 16 residues. J was trimmed by 1 base and V by 2 bases; bases with no gene match: 5. From germline, CDR1 is GTSNPN and CDR2 SVGIG (reference sequence). CDR3 sequence: CAWSRDRGPGNTEAFF. CDR3 DNA: TGTGCCTGGAGTCGGGACAGGGGGCCCGGGAACACTGAAGCTTTCTTT.